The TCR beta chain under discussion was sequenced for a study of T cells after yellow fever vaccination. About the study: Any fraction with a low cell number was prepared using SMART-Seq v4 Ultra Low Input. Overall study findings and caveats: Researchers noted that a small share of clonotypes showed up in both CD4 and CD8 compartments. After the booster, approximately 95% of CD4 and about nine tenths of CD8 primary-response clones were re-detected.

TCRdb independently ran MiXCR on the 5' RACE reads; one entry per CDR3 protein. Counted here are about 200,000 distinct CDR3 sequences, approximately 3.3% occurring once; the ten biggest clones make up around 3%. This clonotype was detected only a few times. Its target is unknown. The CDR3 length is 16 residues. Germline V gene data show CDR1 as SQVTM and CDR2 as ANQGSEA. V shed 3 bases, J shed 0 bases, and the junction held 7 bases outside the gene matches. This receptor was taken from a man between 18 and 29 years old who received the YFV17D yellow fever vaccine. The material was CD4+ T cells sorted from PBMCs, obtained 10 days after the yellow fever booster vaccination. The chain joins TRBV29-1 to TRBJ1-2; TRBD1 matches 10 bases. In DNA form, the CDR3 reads TGCAGCGTTGACCCGGGCGGACAGGGGGCTAACTATGGCTACACCTTC. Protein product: CSVDPGGQGANYGYTF.